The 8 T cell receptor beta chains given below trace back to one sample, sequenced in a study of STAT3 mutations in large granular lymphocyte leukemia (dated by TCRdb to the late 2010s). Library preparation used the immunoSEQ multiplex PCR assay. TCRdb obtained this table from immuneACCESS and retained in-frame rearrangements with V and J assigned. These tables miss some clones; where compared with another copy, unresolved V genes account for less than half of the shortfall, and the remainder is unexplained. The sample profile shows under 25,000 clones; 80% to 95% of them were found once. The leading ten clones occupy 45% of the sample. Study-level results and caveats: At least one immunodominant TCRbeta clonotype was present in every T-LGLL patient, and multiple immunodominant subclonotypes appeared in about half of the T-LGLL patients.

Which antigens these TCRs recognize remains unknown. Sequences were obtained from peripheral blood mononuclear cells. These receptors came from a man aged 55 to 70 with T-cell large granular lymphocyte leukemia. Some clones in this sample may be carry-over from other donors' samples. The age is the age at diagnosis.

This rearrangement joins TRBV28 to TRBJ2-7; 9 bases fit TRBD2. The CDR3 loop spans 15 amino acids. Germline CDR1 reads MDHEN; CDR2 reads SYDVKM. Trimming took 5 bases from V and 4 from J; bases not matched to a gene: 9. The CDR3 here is CASSREGLAMYEQYF. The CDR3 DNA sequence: TGTGCCAGCAGTAGAGAGGGACTAGCTATGTACGAGCAGTACTTC. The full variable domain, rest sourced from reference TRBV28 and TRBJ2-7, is DVKVTQSSRYLVKRTGEKVFLECVQDMDHENMFWYRQDPGLGLRLIYFSYDVKMKEKGDIPEGYSVSREKKERFSLILESASTNQTSMYLCASSREGLAMYEQYFGPGTRLTVT.

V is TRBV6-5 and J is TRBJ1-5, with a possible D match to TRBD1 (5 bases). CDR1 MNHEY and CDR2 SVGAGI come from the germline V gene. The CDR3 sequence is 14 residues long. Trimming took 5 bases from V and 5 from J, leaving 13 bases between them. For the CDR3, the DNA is TGTGCCAGCAGTCTTCGGGGGTCGTATCAGCCCCAGCATTTT. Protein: CASSLRGSYQPQHF.

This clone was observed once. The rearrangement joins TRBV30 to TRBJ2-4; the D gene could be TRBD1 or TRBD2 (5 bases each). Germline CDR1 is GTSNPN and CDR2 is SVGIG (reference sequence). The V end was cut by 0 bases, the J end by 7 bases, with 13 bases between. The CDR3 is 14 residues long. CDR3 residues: CAWSVSAWGNIQYF. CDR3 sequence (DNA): TGTGCCTGGAGTGTATCGGCCTGGGGGAACATTCAGTACTTC.

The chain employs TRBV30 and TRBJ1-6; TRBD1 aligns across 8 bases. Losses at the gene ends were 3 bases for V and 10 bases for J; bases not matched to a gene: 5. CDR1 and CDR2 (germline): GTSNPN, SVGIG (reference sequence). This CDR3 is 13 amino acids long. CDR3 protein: CAWRAGQGSPLHF. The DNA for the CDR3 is TGTGCCTGGAGGGCAGGACAGGGATCACCCCTCCACTTT.

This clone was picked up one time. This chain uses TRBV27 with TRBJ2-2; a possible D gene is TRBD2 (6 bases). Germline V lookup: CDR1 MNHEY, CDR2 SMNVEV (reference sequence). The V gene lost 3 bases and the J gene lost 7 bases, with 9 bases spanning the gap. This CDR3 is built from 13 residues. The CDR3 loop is CASSFRGGGELFF. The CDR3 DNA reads TGTGCCAGCAGTTTTAGGGGAGGCGGGGAGCTGTTTTTT.

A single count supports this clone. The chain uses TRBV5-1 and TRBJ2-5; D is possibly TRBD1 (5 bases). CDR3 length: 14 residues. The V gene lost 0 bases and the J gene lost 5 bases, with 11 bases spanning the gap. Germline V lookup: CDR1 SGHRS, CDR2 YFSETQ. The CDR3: CASSLVGAGETQYF. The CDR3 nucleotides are TGCGCCAGCAGCTTGGTTGGGGCAGGGGAGACCCAGTACTTC.

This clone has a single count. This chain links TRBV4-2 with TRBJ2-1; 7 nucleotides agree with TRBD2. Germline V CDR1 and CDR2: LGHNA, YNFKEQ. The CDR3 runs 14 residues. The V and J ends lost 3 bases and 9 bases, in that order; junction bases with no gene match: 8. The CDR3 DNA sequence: TGTGCCAGCAGCCAGAGCGGACTAGTCGGTGAGCAGTTCTTC. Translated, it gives CASSQSGLVGEQFF.

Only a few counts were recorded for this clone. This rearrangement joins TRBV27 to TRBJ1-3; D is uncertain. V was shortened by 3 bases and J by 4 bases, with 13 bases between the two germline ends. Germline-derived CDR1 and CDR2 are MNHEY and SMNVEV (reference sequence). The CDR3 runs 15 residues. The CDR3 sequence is CASSLSPNLGNTIYF. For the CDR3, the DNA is TGTGCCAGCAGTTTGAGCCCAAACCTAGGAAACACCATATATTTT.